This TCR beta chain was recorded in a study of cytomegalovirus exposure and HLA in healthy donors (dated by TCRdb to 2016 to 2017). About the full investigation: In an earlier analysis of 550 to 750 of the donors, less than 350 Gb of sequence data and 120 million or so unique TCR beta sequences from about 180 million T cells were reported. An early release that covered around 590 HLA-typed donors contained around 300 gigabases of sequencing data and 75 million to 100 million unique TCR sequences. The genetic ancestry cluster associated with self-reported Caucasian donors included 81% of the roughly 400 genotyped donors. The aim of the study was to test whether cataloging public T cell receptors could identify signatures of past pathogen exposure. Using immunosequencing, the study profiled T cell repertoires from 640 or so subjects and related those repertoires to cytomegalovirus serostatus. Besides the first cohort of 666 subjects, a separate validation cohort made up of 120 different subjects was used. To predict cytomegalovirus infection status, the study combined high-throughput TCR immunosequencing, statistical association of individual TCRs with disease status, and machine learning. In a later analysis, previously published TCR beta repertoires from fewer than 750 donors were re-analyzed and high-resolution HLA genotyping was added so that TCR occurrence patterns could be studied. Rather than using new phenotypic data, the later analysis identified candidate immune exposures from TCR beta sequences and from how often those sequences occurred across donors. An earlier analysis of several hundred of the donors used high-throughput TCR beta sequencing to judge whether each TCR beta V gene segment behaved as functional or pseudogenic. Donor age, sex, ethnicity and CMV serostatus were compiled alongside the repertoire data. Genome-wide SNP genotypes for about three fifths of the roughly 670 donors were used in a later genetic analysis, which treated that subset as a discovery cohort. All discovery cohort repertoires had been generated using a single sequencing platform. HLA typing covered class I and class II loci at four-digit resolution. The number of typed donors differed by locus: about 629-630 for A, B, C, DRB1 and DQB1; some 500 for DQA1; some 610 for DPA1; and some 430 for DPB1. Four or five DR-DQ haplotypes were treated as single units for association and clustering because of strong linkage in the cohort. On average, about 200,000 unique TCR beta nucleotide sequences were sequenced per donor among roughly 430 genotyped donors of the cohort, with around 19% of those sequences being non-productive.

As concerns this clone: The antigen it binds to is not known. Per-base quality was not reported, and no clone a single base away is much larger than it.

Library prep was done by the immunoSEQ multiplex PCR assay. The multiplex PCR relied on a mix of 60 forward primers for TCR Vbeta segments and 13 reverse primers for TCR Jbeta segments. The CDR3 region of rearranged TCR beta genes was amplified from genomic DNA with a multiplex PCR assay. The amplified TCR beta libraries were sequenced on the Illumina HiSeq System as 87-base-pair reads. Under the source paper's analysis protocol: A later analysis tallied 75 million to 95 million unique TCR beta chains across the 666 repertoires, and around 10 million of those chains were shared by two or more donors. A nearest-neighbor algorithm error-corrected the raw reads and collapsed the reads into unique sequences, merging closely related sequences to remove PCR and sequencing errors. CDR3 sequences were aligned to IMGT reference sequences to assign V, D and J gene segments. For a sequence to be retained, at least a six-nucleotide match to both a V gene segment and a J gene segment was required. Rearrangements were classified as productive when the CDR3 lacked stop codons and remained in frame with V and J, and all other rearrangements were classified as non-productive. CDR3 was defined according to IMGT convention as the region running from the second conserved V-encoded cysteine to the conserved J-encoded phenylalanine. In an earlier analysis of just under 600 of the donors, sequences lacking an unambiguous match to a single V gene segment were excluded. An earlier analysis of 587 of the donors classified V segments as functional when productive rearrangements were above 56.7% and as segregating when the standard deviation between donors was above 5%. A statistical classification framework was developed to diagnose cytomegalovirus status using the catalog of TCR beta chain sequences. In a later analysis, V and J genes were assigned by comparing TCR nucleotide sequences against IMGT/GENE-DB human TR gene sequences. The TCRdist pipeline was used in a later analysis to assign CDR3 sequences and most-parsimonious VDJ recombination scenarios. A later analysis defined each TCR beta chain by its CDR3 amino acid sequence plus V-gene family, and excluded reads lacking a unique V-gene family. In a later analysis, around 650 highly shared, low-generation-probability nucleotide sequences were removed to address suspected cross-contamination and a sequencing artifact. In a later analysis, a clonal expansion index for each public chain was calculated from normalized within-repertoire ranks of inferred template counts. In a later analysis, generation probabilities were computed using a VDJ recombination model fitted to out-of-frame rearrangements, and the results were checked against IGoR. A later analysis scored TCR-TCR, TCR-HLA and TCR-CMV co-occurrence with hypergeometric tests, applying a repertoire-size bias correction to TCR pairs. To estimate false discovery rates, a later analysis permuted the HLA or CMV assignments 20 times. In a later analysis, co-occurring TCRs were grouped with DBSCAN, and TCRdist sequence similarity was added when clustering was performed within HLA-allele-positive subsets. Repertoires with fewer than 30,000 or more than 120,000 public chains, plus five repertoires with anomalous nucleotide sharing, were excluded from co-occurrence clustering. This immuneACCESS table, as held by TCRdb, lists in-frame sequences with V and J called but not all clones. Of the missing ones, under half trace to an unresolved V gene in checked studies; the others have no known cause. The V and J calls and the clone size are those of that table, but D and trimming were determined from the DNA. The sample data list roughly 80,000 clones, and 74% of these were observed just once. Together, the top ten hold around 6.4% of the sample.

Measured from the cysteine to the phenylalanine, the CDR3 is 12 residues long. Only CDR3 DNA is held: 36 bases, read in frame from base 1. As encoded in the germline V gene (reference sequence), CDR1 is GTSNPN while CDR2 is SVGIG. V and J are trimmed by 3 bases and 5 bases, and the gene matches miss 0 bases of the junction. In total, just over 650 healthy bone marrow donors made up the cohort. At the time of sampling, every cohort member was nominally healthy, though immune exposures that went unrecorded were likely present. The donor was CMV seropositive and belonged to the group of 250 to 300 seropositive cohort members. A peripheral blood sample was provided by each donor, and peripheral blood mononuclear cells were used for TCR beta sequencing. The Qiagen DNeasy Blood Extraction Kit was used to extract genomic DNA from the blood cell samples. The research as a whole found: The only immune exposure information available for the cohort was CMV serostatus. An association between a missense DCLRE1C variant and V-gene and J-gene trimming of TCR beta chains was found in a later genetic analysis and replicated in an independent cohort. Sequencing depth was assumed to be roughly uniform across donors in the presence/absence analyses, though that assumption may not hold. In this cohort, only TCR beta chains were sequenced, and detectable features were limited by the absence of alpha or paired-chain data. A total of roughly 160 TCR beta chains were listed by the study as associated with cytomegalovirus. In an earlier analysis of approximately 600 of the donors, most TCR beta V segments were observed in productive rearrangements about 90% or about 30% of the time, broadly matching IMGT annotations. Because some donors lacked HLA typing at each locus, the association tests relied only on the typed subset. Some IMGT-functional V segments, including TRBV6-2 and TRBV6-3, could not be told apart with the 87-base-pair reads, so those segments were excluded. Compared with the approximately 720-donor mean, donors in an Asian-associated ancestry cluster had fewer N-insertions in productive TCRs, according to a later genetic analysis. A few of the identified cytomegalovirus-associated TCR beta chains were confirmed in vitro to be specific for cytomegalovirus antigens. A further reported finding was that TCR beta sequences accurately predicted the HLA-A and HLA-B alleles for most subjects in the first cohort. A cluster of highly shared sequence variants was judged likely to represent a technical artifact of the sequencing pipeline. Because counts were too low, around 18 rarely observed V segments, including chromosome 9 orphons, were left out of the earlier analysis of 587 of the donors. When HLA alleles, especially DR and DQ, strongly co-occurred, attributing TCR associations to individual alleles was difficult. The authors suggested that the approach could potentially be extended to other disease states and immunological phenotypes. A later analysis found that most CMV-associated TCR beta chains appeared HLA-restricted, with HLA associations seemingly driven largely by CMV exposure. Compared with equally common non-associated chains, HLA-associated TCR beta chains in a later analysis were more clonally expanded and had lower generation probabilities. Specific HLA alleles were associated with around 18,000 TCR beta sequences at a false discovery rate of 0.05 in a later analysis. Across donors, most TCR sequences were observed very rarely, whereas some public TCRs were present in many individuals. In a later analysis, the rate of TCR association differed among HLA loci, with DRB1 alleles having the most associated TCRs and HLA-C alleles having the fewest. The classifier was reported to diagnose cytomegalovirus status with high specificity and sensitivity in both the original cohort and the validation cohort. Several of the top co-occurrence clusters appeared to be linked to parvovirus B19, influenza, CMV and Epstein-Barr virus, according to a later analysis. Linkage disequilibrium might explain the correlated functional status among segregating V segments, but an unknown experimental factor could not be excluded.

This TCR was recovered from a woman aged 45 to 65 in good health and CMV-seropositive. Source material: PBMCs. The sequence is built from TRBV30 and TRBJ2-1; TRBD2 lines up with 8 middle nucleotides. The sequenced DNA: TGTGCCTGGAGACTAGCGGACAATGAGCAGTTCTTC. This yields the protein CAWRLADNEQFF.